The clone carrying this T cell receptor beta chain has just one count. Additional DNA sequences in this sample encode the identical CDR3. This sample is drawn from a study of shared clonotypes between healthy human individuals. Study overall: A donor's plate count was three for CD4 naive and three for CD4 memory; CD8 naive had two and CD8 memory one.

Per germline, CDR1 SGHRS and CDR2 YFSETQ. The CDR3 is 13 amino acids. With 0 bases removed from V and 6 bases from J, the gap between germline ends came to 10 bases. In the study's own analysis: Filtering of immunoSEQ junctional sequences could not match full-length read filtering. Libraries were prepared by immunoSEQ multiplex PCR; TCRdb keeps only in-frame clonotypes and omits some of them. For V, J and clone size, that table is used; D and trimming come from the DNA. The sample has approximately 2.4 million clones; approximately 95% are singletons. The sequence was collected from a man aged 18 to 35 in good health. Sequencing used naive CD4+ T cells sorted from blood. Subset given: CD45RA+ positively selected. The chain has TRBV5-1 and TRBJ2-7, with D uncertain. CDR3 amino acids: CASSLEGLGEQYF. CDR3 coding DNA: TGCGCCAGCAGCTTGGAAGGTCTGGGCGAGCAGTACTTC.